Listed below are T cell receptor beta chains from one sample, sequenced in a study of regulatory T cells in long-lasting Graves disease. TCRdb reprocessed the multiplex PCR reads via MiXCR and lists one record per CDR3 protein. The data show 550,000 to 650,000 distinct CDR3 sequences, roughly 15% seen once. The data also belong to a second study, concerning T cells in Graves' hyperthyroidism and ophthalmopathy.

Material: peripheral blood mononuclear cells (PBMCs), obtained at new diagnosis, from a patient treated with antithyroid drugs. The receptor set was obtained from a man between 18 and 29 years old with Graves disease. CDR3s include the opening cysteine and the closing phenylalanine or tryptophan. The order of the fields is CDR3 protein, clone size, D gene, J gene, V gene. D genes are given only for firm matches. Size is omitted from some rows. Given values are once, few, many or a class for expanded clones.

CDR3aa: CASSSGTGANQPQHF
abundance: NA
d_gene: TRBD1
j_gene: TRBJ1-5
v_gene: TRBV27

CDR3aa: CASSPVTTNEKLFF
abundance: few
d_gene: NA
j_gene: TRBJ1-4
v_gene: TRBV2

CDR3aa: CASSLQPDSPLHF
abundance: few
d_gene: NA
j_gene: TRBJ1-6
v_gene: TRBV7-6

CDR3aa: CASSPPGLNTEAFF
abundance: few
d_gene: NA
j_gene: TRBJ1-1
v_gene: TRBV7-9

CDR3aa: CASSLSAGRGNQPQHF
abundance: NA
d_gene: NA
j_gene: TRBJ1-5
v_gene: TRBV7-9

CDR3aa: CASSPGTSGPRTDTQYF
abundance: many
d_gene: TRBD2
j_gene: TRBJ2-3
v_gene: TRBV12-3/TRBV12-4

CDR3aa: CASSPELAGGPNTGELFF
abundance: few
d_gene: TRBD2
j_gene: TRBJ2-2
v_gene: TRBV5-1

CDR3aa: CSVSQGWGMGNPEAFF
abundance: many
d_gene: NA
j_gene: TRBJ1-1
v_gene: TRBV29-1

CDR3aa: CACTAHRGYTEAFF
abundance: many
d_gene: TRBD1
j_gene: TRBJ1-1
v_gene: TRBV28

CDR3aa: CASSQEPGVSLDSPLHF
abundance: NA
d_gene: NA
j_gene: TRBJ1-6
v_gene: TRBV4-1

CDR3aa: CASSPGSRGHEQFF
abundance: many
d_gene: NA
j_gene: TRBJ2-1
v_gene: TRBV5-1

CDR3aa: CASRPGQGAGMNTEAFF
abundance: many
d_gene: TRBD1
j_gene: TRBJ1-1
v_gene: TRBV28

CDR3aa: CASSLQGGGNEQFF
abundance: many
d_gene: NA
j_gene: TRBJ2-1
v_gene: TRBV7-3

CDR3aa: CSASPGTNEQYF
abundance: many
d_gene: NA
j_gene: TRBJ2-7
v_gene: TRBV20-1

CDR3aa: CASCGLGGDTDTQYF
abundance: few
d_gene: NA
j_gene: TRBJ2-3
v_gene: TRBV27

CDR3aa: CASSEVRGGQKGETQYF
abundance: NA
d_gene: NA
j_gene: TRBJ2-5
v_gene: TRBV10-1

CDR3aa: CASSTREDRLNQPQHF
abundance: NA
d_gene: TRBD1
j_gene: TRBJ1-5
v_gene: TRBV4-1

CDR3aa: CASSHQTGGRTPLHF
abundance: many
d_gene: TRBD1
j_gene: TRBJ1-6
v_gene: TRBV6-1

CDR3aa: CASSQIVRQVSYGYTF
abundance: few
d_gene: NA
j_gene: TRBJ1-2
v_gene: TRBV4-1

CDR3aa: CASTVTGGAETQYF
abundance: many
d_gene: TRBD1
j_gene: TRBJ2-5
v_gene: TRBV12-3/TRBV12-4

CDR3aa: CASRKGQGALERNSPLHF
abundance: NA
d_gene: TRBD1
j_gene: TRBJ1-6
v_gene: TRBV2

CDR3aa: CASSSGPEGEQFF
abundance: NA
d_gene: NA
j_gene: TRBJ2-1
v_gene: TRBV7-9

CDR3aa: CASSTSDDYGSTDTQYF
abundance: NA
d_gene: NA
j_gene: TRBJ2-3
v_gene: TRBV27

CDR3aa: CASSLGANLNTEAFF
abundance: NA
d_gene: NA
j_gene: TRBJ1-1
v_gene: TRBV5-1

CDR3aa: CTIGVLAGVIDTQYF
abundance: NA
d_gene: TRBD2
j_gene: TRBJ2-3
v_gene: TRBV29-1

CDR3aa: CASRPTTGKDEKLFF
abundance: NA
d_gene: NA
j_gene: TRBJ1-4
v_gene: TRBV7-9

CDR3aa: CASSQGSGGHYGYTF
abundance: many
d_gene: NA
j_gene: TRBJ1-2
v_gene: TRBV3-1

CDR3aa: CASSRRQVARGYTF
abundance: few
d_gene: NA
j_gene: TRBJ1-2
v_gene: TRBV12-3/TRBV12-4

CDR3aa: CSVGKGEFEQYF
abundance: many
d_gene: NA
j_gene: TRBJ2-7
v_gene: TRBV29-1

CDR3aa: CASSFTDRGRNEQFF
abundance: NA
d_gene: TRBD1
j_gene: TRBJ2-1
v_gene: TRBV27

CDR3aa: CASSLAAQGAETQYF
abundance: few
d_gene: TRBD1
j_gene: TRBJ2-5
v_gene: TRBV7-9

CDR3aa: CASCRDSYTGELFF
abundance: many
d_gene: TRBD1
j_gene: TRBJ2-2
v_gene: TRBV6-1

CDR3aa: CAWIPSSNTEAFF
abundance: once
d_gene: NA
j_gene: TRBJ1-1
v_gene: TRBV30

CDR3aa: CASSLAVRLARTGELFF
abundance: many
d_gene: TRBD2
j_gene: TRBJ2-2
v_gene: TRBV27

CDR3aa: CSARRALNQPQHF
abundance: NA
d_gene: NA
j_gene: TRBJ1-5
v_gene: TRBV20-1

CDR3aa: CASSSRDRKRYGYTF
abundance: many
d_gene: TRBD1
j_gene: TRBJ1-2
v_gene: TRBV12-3/TRBV12-4

CDR3aa: CASSFPQGEQFF
abundance: NA
d_gene: NA
j_gene: TRBJ2-1
v_gene: TRBV5-4

CDR3aa: CASSQEAVPYEQYF
abundance: few
d_gene: NA
j_gene: TRBJ2-7
v_gene: TRBV4-2

CDR3aa: CASSSGGKSYGYTF
abundance: many
d_gene: TRBD1
j_gene: TRBJ1-2
v_gene: TRBV28

CDR3aa: CAWSRLPSNTEAFF
abundance: NA
d_gene: NA
j_gene: TRBJ1-1
v_gene: TRBV30

CDR3aa: CTSSVGVAAGGLDTQYF
abundance: NA
d_gene: TRBD1
j_gene: TRBJ2-3
v_gene: TRBV9

CDR3aa: CSARDPGLTF
abundance: few
d_gene: NA
j_gene: TRBJ1-2
v_gene: TRBV20-1